The clone carrying this T cell receptor (beta chain) was picked up one time. The antigen is undetermined. The same CDR3 is also encoded by other DNA sequences in this sample. The CDR3 spans 14 residues. CDR1 and CDR2 from the germline V gene are LGHNT and FRNRAP. Trimming took 1 base from V and 2 from J, leaving 6 bases between them. Assay runs were performed at deep level. The table came from immunoSEQ multiplex PCR; TCRdb's copy has only in-frame clones and leaves some out. The table records about 2.2 million clones, 85% to 95% of them present only once. Naive CD8 isolation took CD45RO-negative cells positively selected for CCR7 and excluded terminally differentiated effector memory CD45RA+ cells. Participating donors were healthy, HIV-negative adults free of recent acute infections or vaccinations. This sample stems from a study of shared clonotypes between healthy human individuals. Overall study results and limits: Clonotypes that were shared across a few donors made up about 4.5% of naive CD4 clonotypes. Sampling involved blood alone; tissue repertoires likely differ.

The chain couples TRBV12-5 to TRBJ2-1; D may be TRBD2 (6 bases). The sequencing input was naive CD8+ T cells from PBMCs. This TCR was recovered from a man younger than 35 in good health. Some clones in this sample may be carry-over from other donors' samples. The CDR3 here is CASGLGLAYNEQFF. CDR3 nucleotides: TGTGCTAGTGGTTTGGGACTAGCCTACAATGAGCAGTTCTTC.